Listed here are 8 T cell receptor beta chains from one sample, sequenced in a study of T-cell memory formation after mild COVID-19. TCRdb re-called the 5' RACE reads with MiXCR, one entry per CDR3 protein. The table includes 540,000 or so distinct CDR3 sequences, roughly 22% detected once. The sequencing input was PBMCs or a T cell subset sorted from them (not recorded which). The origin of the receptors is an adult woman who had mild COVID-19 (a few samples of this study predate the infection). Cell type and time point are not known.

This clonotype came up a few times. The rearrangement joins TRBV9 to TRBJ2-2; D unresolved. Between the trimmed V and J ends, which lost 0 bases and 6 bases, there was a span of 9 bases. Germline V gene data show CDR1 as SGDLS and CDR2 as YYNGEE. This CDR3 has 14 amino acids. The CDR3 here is CASSVAGNPGELFF. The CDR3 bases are TGTGCCAGCAGCGTAGCTGGGAATCCCGGGGAGCTGTTTTTT.

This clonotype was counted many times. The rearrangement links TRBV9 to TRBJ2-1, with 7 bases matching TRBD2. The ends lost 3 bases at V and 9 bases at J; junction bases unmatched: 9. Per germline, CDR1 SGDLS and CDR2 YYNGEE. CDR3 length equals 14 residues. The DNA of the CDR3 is TGTGCCAGCAGCGAGGCTAACACGGGAGGTGAGCAGTTCTTC. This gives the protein CASSEANTGGEQFF.

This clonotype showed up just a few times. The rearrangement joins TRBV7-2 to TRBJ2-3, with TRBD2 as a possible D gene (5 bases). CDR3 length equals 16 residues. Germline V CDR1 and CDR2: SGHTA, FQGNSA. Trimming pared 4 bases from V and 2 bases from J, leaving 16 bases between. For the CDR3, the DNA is TGTGCCAGCAGCTGGTTGGTGCGGACTTTCACAGATACGCAGTATTTT. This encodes CASSWLVRTFTDTQYF.

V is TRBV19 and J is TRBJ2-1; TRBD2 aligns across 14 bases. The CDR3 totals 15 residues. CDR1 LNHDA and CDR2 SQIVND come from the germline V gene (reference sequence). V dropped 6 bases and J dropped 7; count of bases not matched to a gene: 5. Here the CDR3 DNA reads TGTGCCAGTAGGGGACTAGCGGGAGATTCTAATGAGCAGTTCTTC. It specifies CASRGLAGDSNEQFF. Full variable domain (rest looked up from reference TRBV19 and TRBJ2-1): DGGITQSPKYLFRKEGQNVTLSCEQNLNHDAMYWYRQDPGQGLRLIYYSQIVNDFQKGDIAEGYSVSREKKESFPLTVTSAQKNPTAFYLCASRGLAGDSNEQFFGPGTRLTVL.

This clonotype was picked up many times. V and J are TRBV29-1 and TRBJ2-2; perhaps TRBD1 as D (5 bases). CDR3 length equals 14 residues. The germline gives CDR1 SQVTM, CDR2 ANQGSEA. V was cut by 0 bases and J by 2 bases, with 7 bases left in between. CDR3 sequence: CSVEEGANTGELFF. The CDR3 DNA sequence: TGCAGCGTTGAAGAAGGGGCAAACACCGGGGAGCTGTTTTTT.

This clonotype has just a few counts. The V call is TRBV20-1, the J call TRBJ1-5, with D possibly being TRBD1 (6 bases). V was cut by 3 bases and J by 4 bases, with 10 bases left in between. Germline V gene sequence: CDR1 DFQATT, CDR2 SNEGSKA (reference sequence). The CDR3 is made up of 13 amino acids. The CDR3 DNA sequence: TGCAGTGCTAGTCGGCAGGGGAATCAGCCCCAGCATTTT. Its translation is CSASRQGNQPQHF.

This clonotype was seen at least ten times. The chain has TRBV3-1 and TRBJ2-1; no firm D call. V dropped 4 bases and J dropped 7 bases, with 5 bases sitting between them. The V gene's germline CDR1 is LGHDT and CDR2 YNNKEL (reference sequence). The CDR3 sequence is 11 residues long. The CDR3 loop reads CASSRMNEQFF. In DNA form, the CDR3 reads TGTGCCAGCAGCCGCATGAATGAGCAGTTCTTC.

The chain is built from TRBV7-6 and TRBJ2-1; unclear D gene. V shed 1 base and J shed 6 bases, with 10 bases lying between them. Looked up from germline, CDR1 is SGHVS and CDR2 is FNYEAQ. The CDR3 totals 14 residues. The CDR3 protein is CASSLGEQVNEQFF. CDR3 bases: TGTGCCAGCAGCTTAGGAGAGCAGGTCAATGAGCAGTTCTTC.